Reported below is one T cell receptor beta chain. Original processing notes: Nucleated cell counts were estimated from reference gene primer amplification. Clones were read by immunoSEQ multiplex PCR, and TCRdb kept only the in-frame ones, dropping some. V, J and clone size are taken as reported in that table, and D and trimming were inferred from the DNA itself. The sample has 300,000 to 350,000 clones, 90% seen once. Seattle researchers signed up patients amid active infection and tracked them longitudinally. This record comes from a study of blood T cell repertoires in COVID-19. Study-wide background: The United States, Italy and Spain provided the acute and convalescent COVID-19 samples. T cells, B-cell-depleted T cells, or PBMCs provided the cDNA or gDNA that served as material.

The CDR3 totals 15 residues. With 6 bases clipped from V and 6 bases from J, the junction kept 9 bases outside the gene matches. CDR1 is MDHEN and CDR2 is SYDVKM in the germline V gene. The sequence came from a woman aged 40 to 50 with COVID-19, enrolled during active disease. The chain couples TRBV28 to TRBJ2-1, with TRBD2 matching 9 bases. Sequencing was done on a sample of peripheral blood. The CDR3 sequence: CASSQPGLAGNEQFF. The CDR3 DNA reads TGTGCCAGCAGCCAACCGGGACTAGCAGGCAATGAGCAGTTCTTC.